Given below is one TCR beta chain in context. The data were taken from a study of blood T cell repertoires in COVID-19. Overall study: Both acute and convalescent COVID-19 samples were obtained from the United States, Italy and Spain.

The ends lost 0 bases at V and 8 bases at J; junction bases unmatched: 2. The germline gives CDR1 LGHDT, CDR2 YNNKEL (reference sequence). This CDR3 region has 14 residues. The assay was immunoSEQ multiplex PCR, and TCRdb's table has in-frame clones only and misses some. The sample carries some 300,000 clones, 90% recorded once. Those enrolled, adults aged roughly 18 to 90 years, came from about two dozen US areas. The sequence came from a woman between 18 and 29 years old with acute COVID-19. The specimen sequenced was PBMCs or T cells enriched from blood (not recorded which). J is TRBJ1-4 and V is TRBV3-1 (or the pseudogene TRBV3-2); 8 positions agree with TRBD1. The CDR3 loop is CASSQDYRGEKLFF. The CDR3 region has the DNA TGTGCCAGCAGCCAAGACTACAGGGGGGAAAAACTGTTTTTT.